The subject of this entry is one TCR beta chain. The data were obtained in a study of blood T cell repertoires in COVID-19. Study overall: Researchers got acute and convalescent COVID-19 samples from the United States, Italy and Spain. T cells, B-cell-depleted T cells, or PBMCs provided the cDNA or gDNA that served as material.

Germline CDR1 is MNHNS and CDR2 is SASEGT. This CDR3 region has 15 residues. The V and J ends lost 2 bases and 0 bases respectively, with 5 bases between them. Original processing notes: How many nucleated cells were present was estimated from reference gene primer amplification. Only in-frame clones appear in the TCRdb table, and some are missing; sequencing was by immunoSEQ multiplex PCR. Clone size and V and J calls were adopted from that table, with D and trimming inferred from the DNA. The data show 140,000 to 150,000 clones, 80% to 90% seen once. The chain joins TRBV6-1 to TRBJ2-6; no reliable D call. The receptor was isolated from a man in his fifties or sixties with active or convalescent COVID-19. Sample: peripheral blood. The CDR3 protein is CASSERLSGANVLTF. The CDR3 nucleotides read TGTGCCAGCAGTGAACGACTCTCTGGGGCCAACGTCCTGACTTTC.